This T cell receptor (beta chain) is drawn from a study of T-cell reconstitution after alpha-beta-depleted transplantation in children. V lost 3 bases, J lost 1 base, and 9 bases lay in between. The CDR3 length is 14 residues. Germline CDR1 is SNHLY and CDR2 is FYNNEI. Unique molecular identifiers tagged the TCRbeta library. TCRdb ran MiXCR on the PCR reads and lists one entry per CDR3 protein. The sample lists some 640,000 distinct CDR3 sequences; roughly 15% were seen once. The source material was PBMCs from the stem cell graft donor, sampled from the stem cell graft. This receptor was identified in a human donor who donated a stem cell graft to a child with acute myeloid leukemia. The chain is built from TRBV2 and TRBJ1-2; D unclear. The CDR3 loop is CASSERQDNYGYTF. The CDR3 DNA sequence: TGTGCCAGCAGTGAGAGGCAGGATAACTATGGCTACACCTTC.